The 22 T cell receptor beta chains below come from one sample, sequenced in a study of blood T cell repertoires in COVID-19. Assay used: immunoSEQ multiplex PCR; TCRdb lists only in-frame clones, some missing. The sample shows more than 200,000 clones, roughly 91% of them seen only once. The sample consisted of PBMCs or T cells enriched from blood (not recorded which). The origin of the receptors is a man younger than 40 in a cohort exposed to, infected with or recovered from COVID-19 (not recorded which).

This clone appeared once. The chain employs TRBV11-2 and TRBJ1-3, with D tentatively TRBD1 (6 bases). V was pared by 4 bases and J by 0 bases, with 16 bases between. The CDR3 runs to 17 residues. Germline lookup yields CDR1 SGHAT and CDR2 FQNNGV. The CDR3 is CASSSFPDSSSGNTIYF. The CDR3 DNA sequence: TGTGCCAGCAGCTCCTTCCCGGACAGTAGCTCTGGAAACACCATATATTTT.

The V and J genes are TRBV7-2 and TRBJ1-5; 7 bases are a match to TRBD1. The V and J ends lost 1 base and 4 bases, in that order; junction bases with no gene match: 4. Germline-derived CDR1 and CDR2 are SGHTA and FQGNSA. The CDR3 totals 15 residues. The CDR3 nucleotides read TGTGCCAGCAGCTTAGGCAGGGGGAGAAATCAGCCCCAGCATTTT. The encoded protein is CASSLGRGRNQPQHF.

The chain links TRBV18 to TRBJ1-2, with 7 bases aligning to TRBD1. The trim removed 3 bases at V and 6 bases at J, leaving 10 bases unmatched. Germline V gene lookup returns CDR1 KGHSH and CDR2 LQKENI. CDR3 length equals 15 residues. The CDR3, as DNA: TGTGCCAGCTCACCTCGTGGACAGGATGTTAATGGCTACACCTTC. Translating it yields CASSPRGQDVNGYTF.

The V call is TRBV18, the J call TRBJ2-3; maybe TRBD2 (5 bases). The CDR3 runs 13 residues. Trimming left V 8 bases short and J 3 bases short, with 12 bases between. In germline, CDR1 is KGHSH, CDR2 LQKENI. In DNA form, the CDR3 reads TGTGCCAGCCAGTCAAGAGGGACAGATACGCAGTATTTT. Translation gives CASQSRGTDTQYF.

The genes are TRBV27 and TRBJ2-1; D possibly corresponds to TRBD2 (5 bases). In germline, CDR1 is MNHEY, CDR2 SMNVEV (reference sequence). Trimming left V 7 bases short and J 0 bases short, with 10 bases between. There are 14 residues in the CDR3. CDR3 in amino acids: CASTGGLSYNEQFF. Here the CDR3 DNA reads TGTGCCAGCACCGGAGGCCTCTCCTACAATGAGCAGTTCTTC.

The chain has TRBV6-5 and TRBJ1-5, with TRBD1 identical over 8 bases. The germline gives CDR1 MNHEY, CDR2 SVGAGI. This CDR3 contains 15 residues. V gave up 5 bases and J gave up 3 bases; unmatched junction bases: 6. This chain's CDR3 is CASSTGTGNNQPQHF. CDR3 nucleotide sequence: TGTGCCAGCAGTACAGGGACAGGTAACAATCAGCCCCAGCATTTT.

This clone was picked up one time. The CDR3 sequence is CASRDRGHMNTEAFF. CDR3 sequence (DNA): TGTGCCAGTAGGGACAGGGGTCACATGAACACTGAAGCTTTCTTT. The chain employs TRBV19 and TRBJ1-1, with TRBD1 identical over 9 bases. The CDR3 covers 15 residues. Germline V lookup: CDR1 LNHDA, CDR2 SQIVND (reference sequence). J lost 0 bases, V lost 6 bases, and 5 bases had no gene match.

In nucleotides, the CDR3 is TGTGCCAGCAGTCCCCCCTCAGGGAACGGGGAGACCCAGTACTTC. Its translation: CASSPPSGNGETQYF. The chain combines TRBV2 with TRBJ2-5; TRBD1 is a possible D gene (5 bases). Trimming removed 5 bases from V and 5 bases from J, with 18 bases in between. The germline CDR1 and CDR2 sequences are SNHLY and FYNNEI. CDR3 length equals 15 residues.

CDR3 sequence: CASSASSGRTGELFF. For the CDR3, the DNA is TGTGCCAGCAGCGCCTCTAGCGGTCGCACCGGGGAGCTGTTTTTT. The chain has TRBV9 and TRBJ2-2, with 7 bases that match TRBD2. The V segment lost 3 bases and the J segment 4 bases; nucleotides outside the gene matches: 6. The germline V gene encodes CDR1 SGDLS and CDR2 YYNGEE. CDR3 length equals 15 residues.

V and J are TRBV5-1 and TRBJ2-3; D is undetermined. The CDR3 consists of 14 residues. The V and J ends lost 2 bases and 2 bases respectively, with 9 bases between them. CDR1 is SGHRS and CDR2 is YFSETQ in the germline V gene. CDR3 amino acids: CASSFFYSTDTQYF. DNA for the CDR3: TGCGCCAGCAGCTTTTTCTACTCCACAGATACGCAGTATTTT.

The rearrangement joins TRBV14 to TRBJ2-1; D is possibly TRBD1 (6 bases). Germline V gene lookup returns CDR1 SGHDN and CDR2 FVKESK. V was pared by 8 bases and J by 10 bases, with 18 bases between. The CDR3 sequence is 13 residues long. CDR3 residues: CASGVGAVGEQFF. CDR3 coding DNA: TGTGCCAGCGGCGTGGGGGCAGTCGGGGAGCAGTTCTTC. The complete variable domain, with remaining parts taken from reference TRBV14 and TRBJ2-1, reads EAGVTQFPSHSVIEKGQTVTLRCDPISGHDNLYWYRRVMGKEIKFLLHFVKESKQDESGMPNNRFLAERTGGTYSTLKVQPAELEDSGVYFCASGVGAVGEQFFGPGTRLTVL.

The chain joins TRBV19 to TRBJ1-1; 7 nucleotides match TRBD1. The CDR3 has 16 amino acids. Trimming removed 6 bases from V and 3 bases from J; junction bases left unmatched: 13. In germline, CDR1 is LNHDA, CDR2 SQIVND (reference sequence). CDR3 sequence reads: CASRTTGSRGDTEAFF. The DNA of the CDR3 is TGTGCCAGTAGGACGACAGGGTCAAGGGGAGACACTGAAGCTTTCTTT.

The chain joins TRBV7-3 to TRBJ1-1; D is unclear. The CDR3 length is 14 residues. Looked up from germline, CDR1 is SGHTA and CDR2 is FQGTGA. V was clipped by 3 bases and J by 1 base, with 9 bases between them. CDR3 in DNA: TGTGCCAGCAGCTTGGGCCGGGAGAACACTGAAGCTTTCTTT. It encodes CASSLGRENTEAFF.

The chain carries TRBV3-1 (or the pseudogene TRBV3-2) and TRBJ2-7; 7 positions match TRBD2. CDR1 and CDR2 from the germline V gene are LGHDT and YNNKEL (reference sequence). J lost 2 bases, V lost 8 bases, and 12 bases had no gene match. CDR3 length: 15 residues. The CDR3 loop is CASGLAGPGPYEQYF. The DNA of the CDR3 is TGTGCCAGCGGATTAGCGGGTCCGGGACCCTACGAGCAGTACTTC.

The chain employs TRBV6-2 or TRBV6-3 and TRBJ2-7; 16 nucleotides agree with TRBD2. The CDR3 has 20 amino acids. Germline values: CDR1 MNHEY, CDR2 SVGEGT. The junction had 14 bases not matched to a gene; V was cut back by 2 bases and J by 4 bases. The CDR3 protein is CASSYPVPGLAGGPSYEQYF. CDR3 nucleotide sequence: TGTGCCAGCAGTTACCCCGTCCCGGGACTAGCGGGAGGGCCATCATACGAGCAGTACTTC.

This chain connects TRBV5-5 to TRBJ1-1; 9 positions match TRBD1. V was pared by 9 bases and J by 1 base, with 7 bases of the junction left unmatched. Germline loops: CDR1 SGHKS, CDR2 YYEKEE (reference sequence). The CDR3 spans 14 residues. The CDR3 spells CAIRRDRENTEAFF. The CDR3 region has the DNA TGTGCCATCCGCCGGGACAGGGAGAACACTGAAGCTTTCTTT.

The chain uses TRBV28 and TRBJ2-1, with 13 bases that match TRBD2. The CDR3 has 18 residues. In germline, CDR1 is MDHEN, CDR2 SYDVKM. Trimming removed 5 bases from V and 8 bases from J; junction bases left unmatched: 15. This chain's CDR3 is CASSGDRKGLAGDYEQFF. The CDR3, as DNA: TGTGCCAGCAGTGGGGACAGAAAAGGACTAGCGGGAGACTATGAGCAGTTCTTC.

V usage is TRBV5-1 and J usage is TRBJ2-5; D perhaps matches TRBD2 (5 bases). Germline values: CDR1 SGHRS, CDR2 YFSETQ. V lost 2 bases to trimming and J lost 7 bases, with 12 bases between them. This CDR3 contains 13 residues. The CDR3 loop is CASSFRTGWTQYF. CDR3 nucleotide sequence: TGCGCCAGCAGCTTCCGGACGGGATGGACCCAGTACTTC.

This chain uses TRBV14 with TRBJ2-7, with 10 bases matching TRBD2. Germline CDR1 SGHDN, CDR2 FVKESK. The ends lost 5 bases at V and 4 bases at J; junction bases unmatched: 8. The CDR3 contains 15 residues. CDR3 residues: CASSSTAGGYYEQYF. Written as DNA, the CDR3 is TGTGCCAGCAGCTCCACAGCGGGAGGGTATTACGAGCAGTACTTC.

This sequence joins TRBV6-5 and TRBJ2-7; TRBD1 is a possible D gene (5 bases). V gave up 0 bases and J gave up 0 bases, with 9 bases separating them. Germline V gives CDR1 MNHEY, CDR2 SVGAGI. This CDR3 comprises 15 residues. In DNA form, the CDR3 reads TGTGCCAGCAGTTACTCGGACATAAGCTCCTACGAGCAGTACTTC. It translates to CASSYSDISSYEQYF.

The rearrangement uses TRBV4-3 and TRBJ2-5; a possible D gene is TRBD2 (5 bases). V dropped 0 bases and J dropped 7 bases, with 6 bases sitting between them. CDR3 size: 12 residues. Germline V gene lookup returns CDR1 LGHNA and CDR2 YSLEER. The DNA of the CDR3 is TGCGCCAGCAGCCAAGATCGGGGGACCCAGTACTTC. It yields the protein CASSQDRGTQYF.

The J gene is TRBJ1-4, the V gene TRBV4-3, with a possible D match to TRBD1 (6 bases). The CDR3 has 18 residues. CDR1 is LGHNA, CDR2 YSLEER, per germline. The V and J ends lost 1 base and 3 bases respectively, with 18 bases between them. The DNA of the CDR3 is TGCGCCAGCAGCCAAGGGGTCCAGGGGCTAGGAGCTAATGAAAAACTGTTTTTT. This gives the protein CASSQGVQGLGANEKLFF.